This TCR beta chain was captured by sequencing in a study of memory CD4+ T cells and cytomegalovirus serostatus. This table comes from immunoSEQ multiplex PCR, and its TCRdb copy is limited to in-frame clones, with some not included. The sample holds more than 45,000 clones, roughly 81% seen once. V lost 4 bases and J lost 0, with 9 bases in between. CDR3 length: 14 residues. Germline V gene sequence: CDR1 MNHEY, CDR2 SVGAGI. Single viable CD3+CD4+CD8-CD45RO+ cells were sorted as the memory CD4+ T cells. The J gene is TRBJ1-1, the V gene TRBV6-5; D may be TRBD1 (6 bases). The sequencing input was memory CD4+ T cells from blood. The receptor was isolated from an adult in good health and CMV-seronegative. DNA of the CDR3: TGTGCCAGCAGTTGGCGACAGGTGAACACTGAAGCTTTCTTT. This sequence encodes CASSWRQVNTEAFF.